One and the same sample provided the 17 T cell receptor beta chains below, sequenced in a study of CD8 T cells in ankylosing spondylitis. Study-wide results and limits: The study identified a TCR beta motif of roughly eight highly homologous variants that appeared characteristic of ankylosing spondylitis blood.

Antigen specificity for these receptors is unknown. Each CDR3 protein gets one entry after TCRdb re-called the 5' RACE reads with MiXCR. The data contain over 450,000 distinct CDR3 sequences, about 12% of them singletons. Sequencing input: blood, either unsorted or a sorted T cell fraction (not recorded which). The source of these receptors is a male donor with ankylosing spondylitis.

This rearrangement joins TRBV2 to TRBJ2-7; 9 bases align to TRBD1. CDR3 length equals 13 residues. Germline-derived CDR1 and CDR2 are SNHLY and FYNNEI. The V gene end was trimmed by 7 bases and the J gene end by 5 bases; junction bases not matched to a gene: 6. For the CDR3, the DNA is TGTGCCAGCACCCGGGACAGGGACGACGAGCAGTACTTC. Translation: CASTRDRDDEQYF.

V gene TRBV3-1 combines with J gene TRBJ2-5; a possible D gene is TRBD2 (5 bases). The V gene lost 3 bases and the J gene lost 5 bases, with 7 bases spanning the gap. The CDR3 covers 12 residues. Germline V gives CDR1 LGHDT, CDR2 YNNKEL (reference sequence). DNA for the CDR3: TGTGCCAGCAGCCACCCGGGGGAGACCCAGTACTTC. Translating gives CASSHPGETQYF.

This clonotype was seen a handful of times. This chain joins TRBV6-1 and TRBJ2-7, with a weak D call TRBD2 (6 bases). V lost 7 bases to trimming and J lost 6 bases, with 19 bases between them. CDR1 is MNHNS, CDR2 SASEGT, per germline. There are 14 residues in the CDR3. The CDR3 spells CASTPSSEESEQYF. The CDR3 region has the DNA TGTGCCAGCACCCCGTCTAGCGAGGAATCCGAGCAGTACTTC.

The chain has TRBV3-1 and TRBJ2-1, with D possibly TRBD2 on 6 matching bases. The V gene's germline CDR1 is LGHDT and CDR2 YNNKEL (reference sequence). The V end lost 4 bases, the J end lost 5 bases, and 12 bases lay between the germline ends. This CDR3 has 14 residues. The CDR3 coding sequence is TGTGCCAGCAGCCCCTCGGGACTCCACAATGAGCAGTTCTTC. Residues: CASSPSGLHNEQFF.

This clonotype has just a few counts. The chain has TRBV2 and TRBJ1-4; D uncertain. The CDR3 has 13 amino acids. CDR1 is SNHLY, CDR2 FYNNEI, per germline. The V end lost 4 bases, the J end lost 3 bases, and 6 bases lay between the germline ends. DNA for the CDR3: TGTGCCAGCAGTGGATTTCCTAATGAAAAACTGTTTTTT. Protein sequence: CASSGFPNEKLFF.

This clonotype was seen a few times. The chain carries TRBV6-2 or TRBV6-3 and TRBJ2-5; D call uncertain. This CDR3 comprises 16 residues. Germline V gene sequence: CDR1 MNHEY, CDR2 SVGEGT. The V gene lost 0 bases and the J gene lost 5 bases, with 16 bases spanning the gap. The CDR3: CASSYSKGHGPETQYF. The DNA of the CDR3 is TGTGCCAGCAGTTACTCGAAAGGCCACGGTCCGGAGACCCAGTACTTC.

This chain connects TRBV5-6 to TRBJ2-1; 7 positions match TRBD1. The V gene end was trimmed by 4 bases and the J gene end by 3 bases; junction bases not matched to a gene: 10. CDR3 size: 16 residues. Germline lookup yields CDR1 SGHDT and CDR2 YYEEEE. The DNA of the CDR3 is TGTGCCAGCAGCGAGACGGGACAGTACCTCTACAATGAGCAGTTCTTC. It yields the protein CASSETGQYLYNEQFF.

This chain joins TRBV12-5 and TRBJ1-5; the D gene is possibly TRBD1 (6 bases). The V gene's germline CDR1 is LGHNT and CDR2 FRNRAP. Trimming left V 0 bases short and J 10 bases short, with 7 bases between. The length of the CDR3 is 12 residues. CDR3 loop: CASGLVQGPQHF. In DNA form, the CDR3 reads TGTGCTAGTGGTTTGGTACAGGGTCCCCAGCATTTT.

This clonotype was seen at least ten times. The V gene is TRBV11-2, the J gene TRBJ2-1, with unresolved D. Trimming shortened V by 1 base and J by 12 bases, and 22 bases separated the two germline ends. Germline V CDR1 and CDR2: SGHAT, FQNNGV. CDR3 length: 16 residues. Here the CDR3 DNA reads TGTGCCAGCAGCTTAGTCGACAAGGGCAGGTCCTGGGGGCAGTTCTTC. Translating it yields CASSLVDKGRSWGQFF.

The rearrangement uses TRBV20-1 and TRBJ2-5; D not resolved. V was cut by 6 bases and J by 5 bases, with 4 bases left in between. Germline CDR1 is DFQATT and CDR2 is SNEGSKA (reference sequence). The CDR3 has 9 amino acids. DNA of the CDR3: TGCAGTGCGGGGGAGACCCAGTACTTC. Protein sequence: CSAGETQYF.

The CDR3 sequence: CASSLGRLFHHEQYF. Written as DNA, the CDR3 is TGTGCCAGCAGCTTGGGGAGATTATTCCACCACGAGCAGTACTTC. J is TRBJ2-7 and V is TRBV5-6; D ambiguous. Germline CDR1 reads SGHDT; CDR2 reads YYEEEE. V was trimmed by 0 bases and J by 5 bases, leaving 15 bases between them. The CDR3 loop spans 15 amino acids.

In this sample, this clonotype turned up a few times. V is TRBV20-1 and J is TRBJ2-5, with TRBD2 identical over 7 bases. From germline, CDR1 is DFQATT and CDR2 SNEGSKA (reference sequence). The CDR3 is 15 residues long. With 3 bases clipped from V and 3 bases from J, the junction kept 10 bases outside the gene matches. CDR3 loop: CSASRSGGGEETQYF. CDR3 DNA sequence: TGCAGTGCTAGTCGGTCGGGAGGCGGGGAAGAGACCCAGTACTTC.

The chain joins TRBV6-2 or TRBV6-3 to TRBJ2-7, with 14 bases that match TRBD2. CDR1 is MNHEY and CDR2 is SVGEGT in the germline V gene. The trim removed 6 bases at V and 4 bases at J, leaving 5 bases unmatched. The CDR3 is made up of 15 amino acids. As DNA, the CDR3 is TGTGCCAGCAGAATCGGGACTAGCGGGAGATACGAGCAGTACTTC. This translates into CASRIGTSGRYEQYF.

This clonotype has only a few counts. The gene calls are TRBV5-1 and TRBJ2-1, with 12 bases lining up with TRBD2. The CDR3 is 16 residues long. The V gene's germline CDR1 is SGHRS and CDR2 YFSETQ. Trimming cost V 4 bases and J 7 bases; bases outside gene matches: 9. CDR3 nucleotide sequence: TGCGCCAGCAGCCATAGGACTAGCGGGAAGAATAATGAGCAGTTCTTC. Protein: CASSHRTSGKNNEQFF.

This clonotype has more than one count but fewer than ten. The chain's CDR3 is CASKGLLNTEAFF. The CDR3 DNA reads as TGCGCCAGCAAAGGACTTTTGAACACTGAAGCTTTCTTT. The chain links TRBV5-1 to TRBJ1-1; D is unresolved. CDR1 is SGHRS and CDR2 is YFSETQ in the germline V gene. V lost 6 bases, J lost 0 bases, and 9 bases lay in between. The length of the CDR3 is 13 residues.

This clonotype has more than one count but fewer than ten. This sequence joins TRBV5-1 and TRBJ2-7, with D possibly being TRBD1 (6 bases). V lost 0 bases to trimming and J lost 2 bases, with 12 bases between them. The germline V gene encodes CDR1 SGHRS and CDR2 YFSETQ. The CDR3 covers 15 residues. The CDR3 nucleotides are TGCGCCAGCAGCTTGGCAGGGACAAACCCCTACGAGCAGTACTTC. It is translated as CASSLAGTNPYEQYF.

The chain has TRBV27 and TRBJ2-7; 12 nucleotides line up with TRBD2. Per the germline V gene, CDR1 is MNHEY and CDR2 is SMNVEV (reference sequence). This CDR3 has 14 amino acids. The V segment lost 8 bases and the J segment 7 bases; nucleotides outside the gene matches: 9. The CDR3 DNA is TGTGCCAGCTGTCTGACTAGCGGGAGAAGTGAGCAGTACTTC. Encoded protein: CASCLTSGRSEQYF.